These 2 T cell receptor beta chains originate from one sample sequenced in a study of cytomegalovirus exposure and HLA in healthy donors. The PCR contained 60 Vbeta and 13 Jbeta primers. Data came from immunoSEQ multiplex PCR; TCRdb stores just in-frame clones and leaves some out. Here the sample spans 160,000 or so clones, 75% to 80% being singletons. Sequencing was performed on PBMCs. Every receptor here comes from a man aged 35 to 55 in good health and CMV-seropositive.

The V and J genes are TRBV11-3 and TRBJ2-7, with 15 bases fitting TRBD2. The germline gives CDR1 SGHNT, CDR2 YENEEA. V dropped 1 base and J dropped 4; count of bases not matched to a gene: 8. CDR3 length: 18 amino acids. The CDR3 DNA is TGTGCCAGCAGCTTAGTCCCGGGACTAGCGGGAGGTTGGTACGAGCAGTACTTC. It specifies CASSLVPGLAGGWYEQYF.

This sequence joins TRBV6-6 and TRBJ1-1, with D hard to call. Between the trimmed V and J ends, which lost 7 bases and 6 bases, there was a span of 18 bases. There are 14 residues in the CDR3. Germline V gene sequence: CDR1 MNHNY, CDR2 SVGAGI (reference sequence). CDR3 in amino acids: CASNRGSSVAEAFF. For the CDR3, the DNA is TGTGCCAGCAATCGGGGATCATCGGTAGCTGAAGCTTTCTTT.